Listed below are T cell receptor beta chains from one sample, sequenced in a study of T cells in Graves' hyperthyroidism and ophthalmopathy. TCRdb recomputed calls from the multiplex PCR reads with MiXCR, one row per CDR3 protein. The data show 300,000 to 400,000 distinct CDR3 sequences, 13% seen once. Material: blood. These receptors all come from a woman aged 18 to 35 with Graves' hyperthyroidism. Both conserved end residues are part of each CDR3. Fields, in order: J gene, D gene, V gene, clone size, CDR3 DNA, CDR3 protein. The D gene is left open where the match is weak. Rows may omit the clone size; those that give it use once, few, many or a size class.

j_gene: TRBJ1-2
d_gene: .
v_gene: TRBV12-3/TRBV12-4
abundance: many
CDR3nt: TGTGCCAGCAGTTTTATGCAGGGTAAAGGCTACACCTTC
CDR3aa: CASSFMQGKGYTF

j_gene: TRBJ1-1
d_gene: .
v_gene: TRBV5-8
abundance: .
CDR3nt: TGTGCCAGCCGGAGCAGATATGACACTGAAGCTTTCTTT
CDR3aa: CASRSRYDTEAFF

j_gene: TRBJ2-7
d_gene: .
v_gene: TRBV10-3
abundance: many
CDR3nt: TGTGCCATCAGTGAGTCCTCCGGACAGACCTCCTACGAGCAGTACTTC
CDR3aa: CAISESSGQTSYEQYF

j_gene: TRBJ2-3
d_gene: TRBD2
v_gene: TRBV4-1
abundance: many
CDR3nt: TGCGCCAGCAGGATGGGGGGACTAGCGGGGAACACAGATACGCAGTATTTT
CDR3aa: CASRMGGLAGNTDTQYF

j_gene: TRBJ2-7
d_gene: .
v_gene: TRBV19
abundance: few
CDR3nt: TGTGCCAGTAGTATCGACAGTGAGACGGGGCAGTACTTC
CDR3aa: CASSIDSETGQYF

j_gene: TRBJ2-3
d_gene: TRBD1
v_gene: TRBV10-3
abundance: many
CDR3nt: TGTGCCATGGGGACAGAAGACACAGATACGCAGTATTTT
CDR3aa: CAMGTEDTDTQYF

j_gene: TRBJ2-3
d_gene: TRBD2
v_gene: TRBV27
abundance: few
CDR3nt: TGTGCCAGCAGTCCAACGACTAGCGGGGGTACAGATACGCAGTATTTT
CDR3aa: CASSPTTSGGTDTQYF

j_gene: TRBJ2-5
d_gene: .
v_gene: TRBV20-1
abundance: many
CDR3nt: TGCAGTGCTAGAGATCGACAGGGAGGGGAGACCCAGTACTTC
CDR3aa: CSARDRQGGETQYF

j_gene: TRBJ1-2
d_gene: .
v_gene: TRBV28
abundance: many
CDR3nt: TGTGCCAGCAGTGAGGGACGGGCTAACTATGGCTACACCTTC
CDR3aa: CASSEGRANYGYTF

j_gene: TRBJ2-1
d_gene: TRBD2
v_gene: TRBV20-1
abundance: .
CDR3nt: TGCAGTGCTGGTCGGGCTAGCGGGGTAGGTGAGCAGTTCTTC
CDR3aa: CSAGRASGVGEQFF

j_gene: TRBJ1-2
d_gene: .
v_gene: TRBV20-1
abundance: many
CDR3nt: TGCAGTGCTAGAGATCTGGGGAGCTATGGCTACACCTTC
CDR3aa: CSARDLGSYGYTF

j_gene: TRBJ1-6
d_gene: TRBD1
v_gene: TRBV5-5
abundance: few
CDR3nt: TGTGCCAGCAGCTTTTGGACAGGGAGCAATTCACCCCTCCACTTT
CDR3aa: CASSFWTGSNSPLHF

j_gene: TRBJ2-2
d_gene: .
v_gene: TRBV10-3
abundance: many
CDR3nt: TGTGCCATCAGTAGCTCGGGGTCTGGCACCGGGGAGCTGTTTTTT
CDR3aa: CAISSSGSGTGELFF

j_gene: TRBJ1-1
d_gene: .
v_gene: TRBV6-2/TRBV6-3
abundance: many
CDR3nt: TGTGCCAGCAGCCCTGTGGGGCAGGGCTTGGATGAAGCTTTCTTT
CDR3aa: CASSPVGQGLDEAFF

j_gene: TRBJ2-7
d_gene: TRBD2
v_gene: TRBV29-1
abundance: many
CDR3nt: TGCAGCGTTAAAGGCGGGACTAGCGGGTATTTTACCTACGAGCAGTACTTC
CDR3aa: CSVKGGTSGYFTYEQYF

j_gene: TRBJ2-6
d_gene: .
v_gene: TRBV28
abundance: few
CDR3nt: TGTGCCAGCAGCCCCGGGATCCAGGCTGATGCTTTC
CDR3aa: CASSPGIQADAF

j_gene: TRBJ2-7
d_gene: .
v_gene: TRBV20-1
abundance: many
CDR3nt: TGCAGTGCCAAACCTTCCGGGCTTTACGAGCAGTACTTC
CDR3aa: CSAKPSGLYEQYF

j_gene: TRBJ1-3
d_gene: .
v_gene: TRBV3-1
abundance: many
CDR3nt: TGTGCCAGCAGCCAAGACGGCTACTCTGGAAACACCATATATTTT
CDR3aa: CASSQDGYSGNTIYF

j_gene: TRBJ2-1
d_gene: TRBD2
v_gene: TRBV7-7
abundance: many
CDR3nt: TGTGCTAGCAGCTCCCAGCCGGGACTAGTTATGAATGAGCAGTTCTTC
CDR3aa: CASSSQPGLVMNEQFF

j_gene: TRBJ2-5
d_gene: .
v_gene: TRBV9
abundance: .
CDR3nt: TGTGCCAGCAGCGTAGTAGGCGGAGCAGAGACCCAGTACTTC
CDR3aa: CASSVVGGAETQYF

j_gene: TRBJ1-6
d_gene: .
v_gene: TRBV7-2
abundance: .
CDR3nt: TGTGCCAGCAGCCCCTCCGGGGGGGCCTCTAATTCACCCCTCCACTTT
CDR3aa: CASSPSGGASNSPLHF

j_gene: TRBJ2-7
d_gene: TRBD2
v_gene: TRBV7-9
abundance: many
CDR3nt: TGTGCCAGCAGCCCAGGCCGGATACTAGCGGGAGGCCACTACGAGCAGTACTTC
CDR3aa: CASSPGRILAGGHYEQYF

j_gene: TRBJ2-2
d_gene: TRBD1
v_gene: TRBV28
abundance: many
CDR3nt: TGTGCCAGCAGTACGGGACAGGGTACCGGGGAGCTGTTTTTT
CDR3aa: CASSTGQGTGELFF

j_gene: TRBJ2-1
d_gene: TRBD2
v_gene: TRBV10-3
abundance: many
CDR3nt: TGTGCCACCGGCACACCCCACTTGGCTAGCGGGAACAATGAGCAGTTCTTC
CDR3aa: CATGTPHLASGNNEQFF

j_gene: TRBJ1-4
d_gene: .
v_gene: TRBV6-1
abundance: few
CDR3nt: TGTGCCAGCCCCCGGCCACCGCCGATTTTGAGGACAGAACTGTTTTTT
CDR3aa: CASPRPPPILRTELFF

j_gene: TRBJ2-2
d_gene: TRBD1
v_gene: TRBV6-1
abundance: many
CDR3nt: TGTGCCAGCAGACGTCCCGGGACAGGGGCTCCGAACACCGGGGAGCTGTTTTTT
CDR3aa: CASRRPGTGAPNTGELFF

j_gene: TRBJ2-3
d_gene: .
v_gene: TRBV2
abundance: .
CDR3nt: TGTGCCAGCAGTCAAGCGAGTAGCGTCACAGATACGCAGTATTTT
CDR3aa: CASSQASSVTDTQYF

j_gene: TRBJ1-3
d_gene: .
v_gene: TRBV28
abundance: .
CDR3nt: TGTGCCAGCAGTACGATAGAGAAGCTTGGAAACACCATATATTTT
CDR3aa: CASSTIEKLGNTIYF

j_gene: TRBJ2-2
d_gene: TRBD2
v_gene: TRBV5-5
abundance: .
CDR3nt: TGTGCCAGCAGCTTGGGACTAGCGGGAGTCCCGTACACCGGGGAGCTGTTTTTT
CDR3aa: CASSLGLAGVPYTGELFF

j_gene: TRBJ1-5
d_gene: TRBD1
v_gene: TRBV20-1
abundance: many
CDR3nt: TGCAGTGCTAGATGGACAGGGAATCAGCCCCAGCATTTT
CDR3aa: CSARWTGNQPQHF

j_gene: TRBJ2-1
d_gene: .
v_gene: TRBV7-9
abundance: .
CDR3nt: TGTGCCAGCAGCCCACAGGGACTCCTAGGCAATGAGCAGTTCTTC
CDR3aa: CASSPQGLLGNEQFF

j_gene: TRBJ2-3
d_gene: .
v_gene: TRBV9
abundance: many
CDR3nt: TGTGCCAGCAGCGTAGAGACCGGCACAGATACGCAGTATTTT
CDR3aa: CASSVETGTDTQYF

j_gene: TRBJ2-1
d_gene: TRBD2
v_gene: TRBV19
abundance: few
CDR3nt: TGTGCCAGTAGTATCGGCGGGAGGGCCTTCTTGGGCAACAATGAGCAGTTCTTC
CDR3aa: CASSIGGRAFLGNNEQFF

j_gene: TRBJ2-1
d_gene: TRBD2
v_gene: TRBV14
abundance: many
CDR3nt: TGTGCCAGCAGCCGACGGGAGGGCAATGAGCAGTTCTTC
CDR3aa: CASSRREGNEQFF

j_gene: TRBJ2-7
d_gene: .
v_gene: TRBV7-9
abundance: once
CDR3nt: TGTGCCAGCAGCATGACTTTAATCTCCTACAATGAGCAGTACTTC
CDR3aa: CASSMTLISYNEQYF

j_gene: TRBJ2-3
d_gene: .
v_gene: TRBV12-3/TRBV12-4
abundance: .
CDR3nt: TGTGCCAGCAGTTCCTCATATTCGCCAGATACGCAGTATTTT
CDR3aa: CASSSSYSPDTQYF

j_gene: TRBJ1-5
d_gene: .
v_gene: TRBV4-1
abundance: few
CDR3nt: TGCGCCAGCAGCCAAGACTGGCAGAACAATCAGCCCCAGCATTTT
CDR3aa: CASSQDWQNNQPQHF

j_gene: TRBJ2-4
d_gene: .
v_gene: TRBV6-1
abundance: few
CDR3nt: TGTGCCAGTGACGGAGAGGCCAAAAACATTCAGTACTTC
CDR3aa: CASDGEAKNIQYF

j_gene: TRBJ1-2
d_gene: .
v_gene: TRBV28
abundance: many
CDR3nt: TGTGCCAGCAGCAGGACCAAAACCGAAGGCTACACCTTC
CDR3aa: CASSRTKTEGYTF

j_gene: TRBJ1-2
d_gene: .
v_gene: TRBV25-1
abundance: few
CDR3nt: TGTGCCAGCAGCTCTACCGGGGATGGTCATGGCTACACCTTC
CDR3aa: CASSSTGDGHGYTF

j_gene: TRBJ2-7
d_gene: .
v_gene: TRBV9
abundance: once
CDR3nt: TGTGCCAGCAGCCCCCGGGAAGCGTCATTCTACGAGCAGTACTTC
CDR3aa: CASSPREASFYEQYF

j_gene: TRBJ2-2
d_gene: TRBD2
v_gene: TRBV5-1
abundance: many
CDR3nt: TGCGCCAGCAGCGCCACACTAGCGGGAGAGGGTTCCGGGGAGCTGTTTTTT
CDR3aa: CASSATLAGEGSGELFF

j_gene: TRBJ2-5
d_gene: .
v_gene: TRBV5-6
abundance: many
CDR3nt: TGTGCCAGCACGGGACACCAGTACCAAGAGACCCAGTACTTC
CDR3aa: CASTGHQYQETQYF

j_gene: TRBJ2-5
d_gene: TRBD1
v_gene: TRBV9
abundance: .
CDR3nt: TGTGCCAGCAGCGTTGGGGACAGGGTAGAGACCCAGTACTTC
CDR3aa: CASSVGDRVETQYF

j_gene: TRBJ1-2
d_gene: TRBD1
v_gene: TRBV27
abundance: few
CDR3nt: TGTGCCAGCAGTTTAAAGGGGGCCGGCTATGGCTACACCTTC
CDR3aa: CASSLKGAGYGYTF

j_gene: TRBJ1-1
d_gene: TRBD1
v_gene: TRBV5-1
abundance: many
CDR3nt: TGCGCCAGCAGCCCCCGAGGACAGGGGGCGAAGAACACTGAAGCTTTCTTT
CDR3aa: CASSPRGQGAKNTEAFF

j_gene: TRBJ1-2
d_gene: .
v_gene: TRBV6-2/TRBV6-3
abundance: few
CDR3nt: TGTGCCATCGAGATTTTTGGGGGCTACACCTTC
CDR3aa: CAIEIFGGYTF

j_gene: TRBJ2-1
d_gene: TRBD2
v_gene: TRBV4-1
abundance: .
CDR3nt: TGCGCCAGCAGCCGTCGGACTAGCGGGAGTCCTAACGACAGCATAGTCAATGAGCAGTTCTTC
CDR3aa: CASSRRTSGSPNDSIVNEQFF

j_gene: TRBJ2-7
d_gene: .
v_gene: TRBV4-1
abundance: few
CDR3nt: TGCGCCAGCAGCCAGGGTCCGGGGGATTACGAGCAGTACTTC
CDR3aa: CASSQGPGDYEQYF

j_gene: TRBJ1-4
d_gene: TRBD1
v_gene: TRBV7-9
abundance: many
CDR3nt: TGTGCCAGCACTCCCCTCCCCCCTTGGACAGGGAGTGAAAAACTGTTTTTT
CDR3aa: CASTPLPPWTGSEKLFF

j_gene: TRBJ2-3
d_gene: .
v_gene: TRBV12-3/TRBV12-4
abundance: many
CDR3nt: TGTGCCAGCAGCCCTCAGCTTACAGATACGCAGTATTTT
CDR3aa: CASSPQLTDTQYF

j_gene: TRBJ1-4
d_gene: TRBD1
v_gene: TRBV28
abundance: many
CDR3nt: TGTGCCAGCAGTACCTACACAGGGGGCTTTAATGAAAAACTGTTTTTT
CDR3aa: CASSTYTGGFNEKLFF

j_gene: TRBJ2-3
d_gene: TRBD1
v_gene: TRBV20-1
abundance: many
CDR3nt: TGCAGTGCTCCACAGGGGCCAGATACGCAGTATTTT
CDR3aa: CSAPQGPDTQYF